This is a list of T cell receptor beta chains from one sample in a study of radiotherapy plus CTLA-4 blockade in lung cancer. Sequencing used immunoSEQ multiplex PCR; TCRdb keeps in-frame clones, though not all of them. The sample shows 75,000 to 100,000 clones, just over 85% of them seen only once. The material was peripheral blood, obtained from a patient treated with radiotherapy plus ipilimumab. The source is a human donor with non-small cell lung cancer that progressed on radiotherapy plus ipilimumab. CDR3s include the opening cysteine and the closing phenylalanine or tryptophan.

v_gene: TRBV5-1; j_gene: TRBJ1-2; CDR3aa: CASSLAPGAGGYTF
v_gene: TRBV19; j_gene: TRBJ2-3; CDR3aa: CASSNAQGVVTQYF
v_gene: TRBV5-6; j_gene: TRBJ2-7; CDR3aa: CASSLYGSSYEQYF
v_gene: TRBV7-8; j_gene: TRBJ1-1; CDR3aa: CASSLVSVDTEAFF
v_gene: TRBV2; j_gene: TRBJ1-3; CDR3aa: CASSELRGPGTQNTIYF
v_gene: TRBV6-5; j_gene: TRBJ2-1; CDR3aa: CASSYSRGYEQFF
v_gene: TRBV2; j_gene: TRBJ1-1; CDR3aa: CASSEVGPAFF
v_gene: TRBV9; j_gene: TRBJ2-7; CDR3aa: CASSGGMVGYEQYF
v_gene: TRBV2; j_gene: TRBJ2-3; CDR3aa: CASSEVGSRADTQYF
v_gene: TRBV15; j_gene: TRBJ1-1; CDR3aa: CATSRDLDRGTEAFF
v_gene: TRBV6-5; j_gene: TRBJ1-3; CDR3aa: CASSYSGTPGNTIYF
v_gene: TRBV2; j_gene: TRBJ1-2; CDR3aa: CASSETGGIYGYTF
v_gene: TRBV5-1; j_gene: TRBJ2-5; CDR3aa: CASSLFATGPQETQYF
v_gene: TRBV14; j_gene: TRBJ2-7; CDR3aa: CASSQGLADSYEQYF
v_gene: TRBV7-9; j_gene: TRBJ1-2; CDR3aa: CASSLARDNYGYTF
v_gene: TRBV19; j_gene: TRBJ1-1; CDR3aa: CASSPKLNTEAFF
v_gene: TRBV5-1; j_gene: TRBJ2-7; CDR3aa: CASSLVTVGISEQYF
v_gene: TRBV6-1; j_gene: TRBJ1-4; CDR3aa: CASSGGGTGDEKLFF
v_gene: TRBV6-5; j_gene: TRBJ2-7; CDR3aa: CASTRQGGGEQYF
v_gene: TRBV5-5; j_gene: TRBJ2-1; CDR3aa: CASSAGQGANEQFF
v_gene: TRBV6-5; j_gene: TRBJ1-1; CDR3aa: CASSLGQGGVGKAFF
v_gene: TRBV5-1; j_gene: TRBJ1-5; CDR3aa: CASSLRGAEDSNQPQHF
v_gene: TRBV19; j_gene: TRBJ1-2; CDR3aa: CASTTADREHYGYTF
v_gene: TRBV4-1; j_gene: TRBJ2-1; CDR3aa: CASTPGQAYNEQFF
v_gene: TRBV2; j_gene: TRBJ1-2; CDR3aa: CASSPDGGYGYTF
v_gene: TRBV11-2; j_gene: TRBJ2-7; CDR3aa: CASARGPNEPEQYF
v_gene: TRBV6-6; j_gene: TRBJ2-7; CDR3aa: CASNRRGAYEQYF
v_gene: TRBV18; j_gene: TRBJ2-3; CDR3aa: CASSPKTGLTTSGRTDTQYF
v_gene: TRBV18; j_gene: TRBJ1-2; CDR3aa: CASSPLSGFNYGYTF
v_gene: TRBV29-1; j_gene: TRBJ2-5; CDR3aa: CSVGLAETQYF
v_gene: TRBV27; j_gene: TRBJ2-3; CDR3aa: CASSLSRLAGTDTQYF
v_gene: TRBV14; j_gene: TRBJ1-2; CDR3aa: CASSQAKGPNYGYTF
v_gene: TRBV13; j_gene: TRBJ2-3; CDR3aa: CASSQREGRLDTQYF
v_gene: TRBV27; j_gene: TRBJ2-5; CDR3aa: CASSPGQARETQYF
v_gene: TRBV7-6; j_gene: TRBJ1-2; CDR3aa: CASSLEQKGGYTF
v_gene: TRBV29-1; j_gene: TRBJ1-3; CDR3aa: CSVEDLGSRGSGNTIYF
v_gene: TRBV5-1; j_gene: TRBJ1-1; CDR3aa: CASSTIGQGDTEAFF
v_gene: TRBV6-1; j_gene: TRBJ2-3; CDR3aa: CASTLAGGHPDTQYF
v_gene: TRBV9; j_gene: TRBJ2-1; CDR3aa: CASSPTPGLAGNEQFF
v_gene: TRBV4-2; j_gene: TRBJ2-6; CDR3aa: CASSQAGAYGANVLTF
v_gene: TRBV13; j_gene: TRBJ2-2; CDR3aa: CASSTRLAERELFF
v_gene: TRBV14; j_gene: TRBJ2-7; CDR3aa: CASSQGAREGLGEQYF
v_gene: TRBV7-2; j_gene: TRBJ2-1; CDR3aa: CASSFSAGRNNEQFF
v_gene: TRBV5-8; j_gene: TRBJ2-4; CDR3aa: CASGIAGIAKNIQYF
v_gene: TRBV30; j_gene: TRBJ1-1; CDR3aa: CAWSQGPNTEAFF
v_gene: TRBV5-6; j_gene: NA; CDR3aa: CASSQGTFSEQYF
v_gene: TRBV21-1; j_gene: TRBJ1-1; CDR3aa: CASSKARQGMNTEAFF
v_gene: TRBV6-1; j_gene: TRBJ1-2; CDR3aa: CASSEEKGGNYGYTF
v_gene: TRBV4-2; j_gene: TRBJ2-1; CDR3aa: CASNPRLAGDNEQFF
v_gene: TRBV7-6; j_gene: TRBJ2-3; CDR3aa: CASSPLGGQRTDTQYF
v_gene: TRBV5-6; j_gene: TRBJ2-7; CDR3aa: CASKSGNSYEQYF
v_gene: TRBV10-1; j_gene: TRBJ1-1; CDR3aa: CASSESGKNEAFF
v_gene: TRBV2; j_gene: TRBJ1-3; CDR3aa: CASSDRRAGGNTIYF
v_gene: TRBV5-1; j_gene: TRBJ2-5; CDR3aa: CASSPSKQGPQETQYF
v_gene: TRBV9; j_gene: TRBJ2-1; CDR3aa: CASSEPRVEQFF
v_gene: TRBV10-1; j_gene: TRBJ2-3; CDR3aa: CASQGDADTQYF
v_gene: TRBV10-1; j_gene: TRBJ2-7; CDR3aa: CASSEGAGGNYEQYF
v_gene: TRBV30; j_gene: TRBJ2-7; CDR3aa: CAWSVQAGTYEQYF
v_gene: TRBV12-5; j_gene: TRBJ1-2; CDR3aa: CASGFDGGYTF
v_gene: TRBV6-1; j_gene: TRBJ2-3; CDR3aa: CASRLSAPDTQYF